The rows below give T cell receptor beta chains drawn from one sample of a study of CD8 T cells in ankylosing spondylitis. A single record per CDR3 protein comes from TCRdb applying MiXCR to the 5' RACE reads. The sample consists of around 390,000 distinct CDR3 sequences, around 20% of them appearing once. The sequencing input was blood, either unsorted or a sorted T cell fraction (not recorded which). Source of these receptors: a male donor with ankylosing spondylitis. Each CDR3 is given with its conserved first and last residue. A D gene is named only where the DNA matches it firmly. The size entry is marked missing in some rows and otherwise reads once, few, many or a size class.

size	V	length	J	D	DNA	CDR3
-	TRBV6-1	14	TRBJ2-7	-	TGTGCCAGCAGTCTCACACCGAGCTCCTACGAGCAGTACTTC	CASSLTPSSYEQYF
-	TRBV27	13	TRBJ2-1	-	TGTGCCAGCCGGGCGCCCCGTGGCAATGAGCAGTTCTTC	CASRAPRGNEQFF
few	TRBV27	15	TRBJ2-1	TRBD1	TGTGCCAGCAGTTTATGGGGACAGGGCTACAATGAGCAGTTCTTC	CASSLWGQGYNEQFF
few	TRBV5-6	14	TRBJ1-4	-	TGTGCCAGCAGCTTGGACATCGGTAATGAAAAACTGTTTTTT	CASSLDIGNEKLFF
few	TRBV20-1	10	TRBJ1-4	-	TGCAGTGCCGGATATGAAAAACTGTTTTTT	CSAGYEKLFF
-	TRBV12-3/TRBV12-4	14	TRBJ2-7	TRBD1	TGTGCCAGCAGAACCGGGACAGGGGCGGGCGAGCAGTACTTC	CASRTGTGAGEQYF
-	TRBV11-3	14	TRBJ2-3	-	TGTGCCAGCGGGCGGGGAAGTAGCACAGATACGCAGTATTTT	CASGRGSSTDTQYF
-	TRBV6-2/TRBV6-3	16	TRBJ2-7	-	TGTGCCAGCAGTTGGGCTTCGGGTCCGCCATACTACGAGCAGTACTTC	CASSWASGPPYYEQYF
-	TRBV5-5	15	TRBJ2-2	-	TGTGCCAGCAGCTACCTACCCAGGGACACCGGGGAGCTGTTTTTT	CASSYLPRDTGELFF
-	TRBV7-8	13	TRBJ1-5	-	TGTGCCAGCAGTGGACTGCACAATCAGCCCCAGCATTTT	CASSGLHNQPQHF
few	TRBV27	15	TRBJ2-7	TRBD2	TGTGCCAGCACCCCCCTGCCCGGGAGGGGGTACGAGCAGTACTTC	CASTPLPGRGYEQYF
-	TRBV19	16	TRBJ2-1	TRBD2	TGTGCCAGTAGTGGCCGTGGACTAGCGGGACACAATGAGCAGTTCTTC	CASSGRGLAGHNEQFF
few	TRBV11-2	16	TRBJ2-1	TRBD2	TGTGCCAGCAGCTTAAACCCCCAGCGGGGTAGCGGGGAGCAGTTCTTC	CASSLNPQRGSGEQFF
-	TRBV19	14	TRBJ1-1	-	TGTGCCAGTAGTTCCAGGCCCGACCACACTGAAGCTTTCTTT	CASSSRPDHTEAFF
-	TRBV7-9	16	TRBJ2-2	-	TGTGCCAGCAGCTTAGGTGGGACCCCCGGCACCAGGGAGCTGTTTTTT	CASSLGGTPGTRELFF
-	TRBV3-1	13	TRBJ2-7	-	TGTGCCAGCAGCCAATTTAGATCCTACGAGCAGTACTTC	CASSQFRSYEQYF
-	TRBV5-1	16	TRBJ2-2	-	TGCGCCAGCAGTGTGTACACCCTCGCCGGAACCGGGGAGCTGTTTTTT	CASSVYTLAGTGELFF
-	TRBV18	14	TRBJ2-1	TRBD2	TGTGCCAGCTCACGAAGCGGGGGTCAGGATGAGCAGTTCTTC	CASSRSGGQDEQFF
-	TRBV5-6	15	TRBJ2-1	-	TGTGCCAGCAGCCCACATGGCGGGTTGAACAATGAGCAGTTCTTC	CASSPHGGLNNEQFF
-	TRBV6-1	13	TRBJ1-1	-	TGTGCCTGTTGTCGTACGACGAACACTGAAGCTTTCTTT	CACCRTTNTEAFF
-	TRBV11-3	16	TRBJ2-2	-	TGTGCCAGCAGCCGGGGTCCTTCAGGGAGCACCGGGGAGCTGTTTTTT	CASSRGPSGSTGELFF
-	TRBV29-1	15	TRBJ1-4	-	TGCAGCGTGGCCTTGGGCGGAACAACTAATGAAAAACTGTTTTTT	CSVALGGTTNEKLFF
once	TRBV4-3	18	TRBJ2-5	TRBD2	TGCGCCAGCAGCCAAGATGGGGGTAGCGGGAGGGTAGTAGAGACCCAGTACTTC	CASSQDGGSGRVVETQYF
few	TRBV14	14	TRBJ2-1	-	TGTGCCAGCAGCCGCCTACAGGGATACAATGAGCAGTTCTTC	CASSRLQGYNEQFF
-	TRBV19	17	TRBJ2-6	-	TGTGCCAGTAGTTTTTGGGCCAGGGGCTCTGGGGCCAACGTCCTGACTTTC	CASSFWARGSGANVLTF
-	TRBV5-1	13	TRBJ1-1	-	TGCGCCAGCAGCTTGTCAGGGGATGAGGAAGCTTTCTTT	CASSLSGDEEAFF
-	TRBV30	13	TRBJ2-7	-	TGTGCCTGGAGTGTACCATTCTCCTACGAGCAGTACTTC	CAWSVPFSYEQYF
-	TRBV6-1	17	TRBJ2-1	TRBD2	TGTGCCAGCAGGGGGCGGCTAGCGGGAGGCCAGGGCAATGAGCAGTTCTTC	CASRGRLAGGQGNEQFF
-	TRBV20-1	15	TRBJ2-2	TRBD2	TGCAGTGCCGGAGGGACTAGCGGTTACACCGGGGAGCTGTTTTTT	CSAGGTSGYTGELFF
few	TRBV7-3	15	TRBJ2-2	TRBD1	TGTGCCAGCAGTCCCGGGACAGGGATGTCCGGGGAGCTGTTTTTT	CASSPGTGMSGELFF
-	TRBV20-1	12	TRBJ2-7	-	TGCAGTGCTGCCCGGACCGGCTACGAGCAGTACTTC	CSAARTGYEQYF
few	TRBV6-5	17	TRBJ1-5	TRBD1	TGTGCCAGCAGTTACTCGAGGACAGGGGGCATGTGGCAGCCCCAGCATTTT	CASSYSRTGGMWQPQHF
-	TRBV14	13	TRBJ1-1	-	TGTGCCAGCAGCCAGCGCAGGGCCACTGAAGCTTTCTTT	CASSQRRATEAFF
-	TRBV19	11	TRBJ2-7	-	TGTGCCAGTGGGCAACCCTACGAGCAGTACTTC	CASGQPYEQYF
-	TRBV2	13	TRBJ2-5	-	TGTGCCAGCAGTGAAACGGGAGTAGAGACCCAGTACTTC	CASSETGVETQYF
many	TRBV9	14	TRBJ2-7	-	TGTGCCAGCAGCGTAGATACGAGTGGGTACGAGCAGTACTTC	CASSVDTSGYEQYF
-	TRBV20-1	15	TRBJ1-6	-	TGCAGTGCTGCGGGGGCGACAGGAGTCAATTCACCCCTCCACTTT	CSAAGATGVNSPLHF
-	TRBV6-2/TRBV6-3	15	TRBJ1-5	-	TGTGCCAGCAGTTCAATCAGGGCTGCGAATCAGCCCCAGCATTTT	CASSSIRAANQPQHF
-	TRBV14	15	TRBJ2-1	TRBD1	TGTGCCAGCAGCCAGTTACAGGGGGGTTACAATGAGCAGTTCTTC	CASSQLQGGYNEQFF
few	TRBV5-1	16	TRBJ1-3	-	TGCGCCAGCAGCTTGGAGGGGGGGCGCTCTGGAAACACCATATATTTT	CASSLEGGRSGNTIYF
-	TRBV5-1	14	TRBJ1-1	-	TGCGCCAGCAGCCGAGATAACAGCAACACTGAAGCTTTCTTT	CASSRDNSNTEAFF
-	TRBV11-2	12	TRBJ2-1	TRBD2	TGTGCCAGCAGCGGGACTAAAATTGAGCAGTTCTTC	CASSGTKIEQFF
few	TRBV28	17	TRBJ1-2	-	TGTGCCAGCAGTTTTCCCGCAGGGAGAAAAAAGAGCCATGGCTACACCTTC	CASSFPAGRKKSHGYTF
-	TRBV4-3	16	TRBJ1-2	-	TGCGCCAGCAGCCAAGAGACGTGGGACACAATCTATGGCTACACCTTC	CASSQETWDTIYGYTF
few	TRBV29-1	11	TRBJ2-3	-	TGCAGCGTTGAACCCACAGATACGCAGTATTTT	CSVEPTDTQYF
-	TRBV29-1	12	TRBJ1-2	TRBD1	TGCAGCGTTCCCAGGGGGGGTTCTGGCTACACCTTC	CSVPRGGSGYTF
-	TRBV4-2	17	TRBJ2-7	TRBD2	TGTGCCAGCAGCCCCCTTGCGACTAGCGGGAACTCCTACGAGCAGTACTTC	CASSPLATSGNSYEQYF
-	TRBV29-1	15	TRBJ2-1	TRBD2	TGCAGCGTTGCCGGGGGGGATACCTCCTACAATGAGCAGTTCTTC	CSVAGGDTSYNEQFF
-	TRBV19	15	TRBJ1-1	-	TGTGCCAGTAGTATAAACCCCGGGACTAGCGCTGAAGCTTTCTTT	CASSINPGTSAEAFF
few	TRBV9	15	TRBJ2-5	-	TGTGCCAGCAAGCGTACCAGCGTATATAAAGAGACCCAGTACTTC	CASKRTSVYKETQYF
few	TRBV6-2/TRBV6-3	14	TRBJ2-1	TRBD2	TGTGCCAGCAGCGTTAGCGGGTCCTACAATGAGCAGTTCTTC	CASSVSGSYNEQFF
-	TRBV11-3	16	TRBJ2-3	TRBD2	TGTGCCAGCAGCTTAGGGCGGACTAGCCTGCGAGATACGCAGAATTTT	CASSLGRTSLRDTQNF
many	TRBV5-1	14	TRBJ2-4	TRBD1	TGCGCCAGCAGCTTAGGGGGCGCGGAAAACATTCAGTACTTC	CASSLGGAENIQYF
-	TRBV24-1	17	TRBJ2-3	TRBD2	TGTGCCACCAGTGCGACTAGCGGGAGGGGGAGCACAGATACGCGATATTTT	CATSATSGRGSTDTRYF